The present T cell receptor (beta chain) was sequenced within a study of OX40 agonist ivuxolimab in advanced cancers. Clones were read by immunoSEQ multiplex PCR, and TCRdb kept only the in-frame ones, dropping some. Of roughly 92,000 clones in the sample, around nine tenths were seen once. Per germline, CDR1 KGHSH and CDR2 LQKENI. This CDR3 region has 13 residues. V dropped 0 bases and J dropped 2 bases, with 5 bases sitting between them. The rearrangement links TRBV18 to TRBJ2-7; no definite D call. This receptor was taken from an adult with an advanced solid tumor such as melanoma, head and neck, liver or kidney cancer. The sequences come from CD4+ or CD8+ T cells sorted from blood, collected in a trial of the OX40 agonist ivuxolimab. This CDR3 reads CASSPPDTYEQYF. CDR3 in DNA: TGTGCCAGCTCACCACCGGATACCTACGAGCAGTACTTC. Looking up the rest from reference TRBV18 and TRBJ2-7 gives the full variable domain: NAGVMQNPRHLVRRRGQEARLRCSPMKGHSHVYWYRQLPEEGLKFMVYLQKENIIDESGMPKERFSAEFPKEGPSILRIQQVVRGDSAAYFCASSPPDTYEQYFGPGTRLTVT.